This T cell receptor beta chain is from a study of response to subunit inactivated influenza vaccine. TCRdb independently ran MiXCR on the RT-PCR reads; one entry per CDR3 protein. The table includes 650,000 to 800,000 distinct CDR3 sequences, about 15% detected once. This clonotype was recorded only once. Its antigen remains unidentified. CDR3 size: 16 residues. The V and J ends lost 5 bases and 1 base respectively, with 14 bases between them. Per the germline V gene, CDR1 is SNHLY and CDR2 is FYNNEI. Overall study results and limits: There was a suggestion from the authors that each seasonal influenza vaccination recruits few new T cells.

The sample consisted of PBMCs from blood, taken approximately 15 days before vaccination. The chain uses TRBV2 and TRBJ2-2, with a possible D match to TRBD2 (6 bases). The sequence was obtained from a man aged 50 or older who received an inactivated influenza vaccine. CDR3 bases: TGTGCCAGCAGTTTAGCGGTCACCTTGAACACCGGGGAGCTGTTTTTT. It specifies CASSLAVTLNTGELFF.